These 20 T cell receptor beta chains were sequenced from one sample in a study of T cell responses to AZD1222 COVID-19 vaccine. Sequencing used immunoSEQ multiplex PCR; TCRdb keeps in-frame clones, though not all of them. The sample includes some 200,000 clones, 90% to 95% seen only once; the top ten take around 3.6%. The sample in question was peripheral blood, obtained 28 days after the second AZD1222 dose. Receptors originate from an adult who received the AZD1222 COVID-19 vaccine.

J is TRBJ1-2 and V is TRBV28, with TRBD1 as a possible D gene (5 bases). V was pared by 8 bases and J by 2 bases, with 12 bases between. Looked up from germline, CDR1 is MDHEN and CDR2 is SYDVKM. The CDR3 is 13 residues long. CDR3 loop: CASELRQNYGYTF. DNA of the CDR3: TGTGCCAGCGAGTTGAGACAGAACTATGGCTACACCTTC.

The gene calls are TRBV2 and TRBJ1-3; D may be TRBD1 (6 bases). Trimming cost V 6 bases and J 4 bases, with 16 bases left between them. The CDR3 extends over 15 amino acids. Germline lookup yields CDR1 SNHLY and CDR2 FYNNEI. CDR3 in amino acids: CASSPLQGMGNTIYF. For the CDR3, the DNA is TGTGCCAGCAGCCCCCTCCAGGGGATGGGAAACACCATATATTTT.

The chain recombines TRBV10-1 with TRBJ2-1; 9 bases agree with TRBD2. The CDR3 has 15 amino acids. Germline V gene data show CDR1 as WNHNN and CDR2 as SYGVQD (reference sequence). With 3 bases clipped from V and 6 bases from J, the junction kept 6 bases outside the gene matches. The chain's CDR3 is CASSEVAGGTNEQFF. As DNA, the CDR3 is TGCGCCAGCAGTGAAGTGGCGGGAGGGACCAATGAGCAGTTCTTC.

The rearrangement uses TRBV28 and TRBJ2-7, with unresolved D. Germline V CDR1 and CDR2: MDHEN, SYDVKM. This CDR3 is 13 amino acids long. The ends were cut back, 7 bases at V and 0 bases at J, with 10 bases in the middle. CDR3 amino acids: CASKTHPSYEQYF. In DNA, the CDR3 is TGTGCCAGCAAAACACACCCCTCCTACGAGCAGTACTTC.

V usage is TRBV5-4 and J usage is TRBJ2-2, with TRBD1 matching over 9 bases. Per the germline V gene, CDR1 is SGHNT and CDR2 is YYREEE (reference sequence). V shed 0 bases and J 5 bases; nucleotides not matched to a gene: 5. CDR3 length equals 16 residues. This CDR3 is CASSLAGQGGTGELFF. CDR3 nucleotide sequence: TGTGCCAGCAGCTTGGCGGGACAGGGAGGTACCGGGGAGCTGTTTTTT.

The chain employs TRBV6-5 and TRBJ2-2; D is possibly TRBD2 (6 bases). The CDR3 loop spans 15 amino acids. Trimming pared 6 bases from V and 4 bases from J, leaving 15 bases between. Germline lookup yields CDR1 MNHEY and CDR2 SVGAGI. The DNA of the CDR3 is TGTGCCAGCAGGGTACGGGAGTTCAGCACCGGGGAGCTGTTTTTT. This encodes CASRVREFSTGELFF.

This clone was detected once. The chain is built from TRBV5-1 and TRBJ1-1; D is possibly TRBD1 (5 bases). CDR3 size: 13 residues. V was shortened by 2 bases and J by 4 bases, with 9 bases between the two germline ends. Germline values: CDR1 SGHRS, CDR2 YFSETQ. The CDR3 sequence is CASSFRDVTEAFF. The CDR3 DNA reads as TGCGCCAGCAGCTTCAGGGATGTCACTGAAGCTTTCTTT.

This chain connects TRBV7-2 to TRBJ2-7, with D perhaps matching TRBD2 (7 bases). Germline loops: CDR1 SGHTA, CDR2 FQGNSA. This CDR3 is built from 13 residues. V lost 3 bases to trimming and J lost 4 bases, with 10 bases between them. This chain's CDR3 is CASSLRGGYEQYF. The CDR3 DNA is TGTGCCAGCAGCTTGAGGGGGGGATACGAGCAGTACTTC.

The gene calls are TRBV7-3 and TRBJ2-3, with 10 bases aligning to TRBD2. V shed 4 bases, J shed 7 bases, and the junction held 5 bases outside the gene matches. The CDR3 consists of 14 residues. The germline gives CDR1 SGHTA, CDR2 FQGTGA. The chain's CDR3 is CASSSIAGGNTQYF. The DNA of the CDR3 is TGTGCCAGCAGCTCGATAGCGGGAGGTAATACGCAGTATTTT.

The chain uses TRBV28 and TRBJ1-3; tentatively, D is TRBD1 (5 bases). The CDR3 totals 16 residues. Germline CDR1 is MDHEN and CDR2 is SYDVKM. V lost 6 bases to trimming and J lost 0 bases, with 15 bases between them. CDR3 residues: CASSQGGQSSGNTIYF. The CDR3 DNA sequence: TGTGCCAGCAGCCAGGGAGGCCAGAGCTCTGGAAACACCATATATTTT.

This clone was seen only once. The chain has TRBV19 and TRBJ1-3; no reliable D call. The V gene's germline CDR1 is LNHDA and CDR2 SQIVND (reference sequence). The germline V and J ends were trimmed by 7 bases and 0 bases, with 7 bases remaining between them. The CDR3 totals 13 residues. CDR3 residues: CASTWSSGNTIYF. CDR3 coding DNA: TGTGCCAGTACCTGGAGCTCTGGAAACACCATATATTTT.

V and J are TRBV19 and TRBJ2-1; 14 bases align to TRBD2. Trimming cost V 1 base and J 3 bases; bases outside gene matches: 8. The CDR3 runs to 19 residues. Germline V gene sequence: CDR1 LNHDA, CDR2 SQIVND (reference sequence). This CDR3 reads CASSIAGLAGERFYNEQFF. DNA for the CDR3: TGTGCCAGTAGTATAGCGGGACTAGCGGGAGAACGGTTCTACAATGAGCAGTTCTTC.

As for this clone: Sequence at one end of the junction differs from germline and may be a read error. The genes are TRBV2 and TRBJ1-1, with D unresolved. The CDR3 length is 14 residues. Germline V CDR1 and CDR2: SNHLY, FYNNEI. The CDR3 sequence is CASREAGVITEAFF. The CDR3, as DNA: TGTGCCAGCAGAGAAGCTGGGGTAATCACTGAAGCTTTCTTT.

The J gene is TRBJ1-1, the V gene TRBV6-5; D is perhaps TRBD1 (6 bases). Germline loops: CDR1 MNHEY, CDR2 SVGAGI. Trimming took 8 bases from V and 4 from J, leaving 11 bases between them. The CDR3 extends over 12 amino acids. CDR3 nucleotides: TGTGCCAGCGGAGGGGGGGGCACTGAAGCTTTCTTT. Protein: CASGGGGTEAFF.

This clone was seen a single time. The chain joins TRBV6-5 to TRBJ2-7; either TRBD1 or TRBD2 may fit D (5 bases each). The V gene's germline CDR1 is MNHEY and CDR2 SVGAGI. The CDR3 spans 14 residues. Trimming removed 7 bases at V and 0 bases at J, with 13 bases between. The CDR3 bases are TGTGCCAGCACACCCGGGACGGTCTCCTACGAGCAGTACTTC. It yields the protein CASTPGTVSYEQYF.

The chain recombines TRBV6-2 or TRBV6-3 with TRBJ2-7; D is possibly TRBD1 (5 bases). The CDR3 consists of 16 residues. Germline CDR1 is MNHEY and CDR2 is SVGEGT. V was shortened by 2 bases and J by 0 bases, with 14 bases between the two germline ends. The DNA for the CDR3 is TGTGCCAGCAGTTACCTGGACACTATGAGCTCCTACGAGCAGTACTTC. Protein sequence: CASSYLDTMSSYEQYF.

V usage is TRBV28 and J usage is TRBJ2-3; TRBD2 aligns across 7 bases. The V and J ends lost 7 bases and 4 bases, in that order; junction bases with no gene match: 5. CDR3 length: 13 residues. CDR1 is MDHEN, CDR2 SYDVKM, per germline. In nucleotides, the CDR3 is TGTGCCAGCACCCCTAGCGGATCAGATACGCAGTATTTT. This codes for CASTPSGSDTQYF.

V gene TRBV2 combines with J gene TRBJ2-7, with D uncertain. Germline CDR1 reads SNHLY; CDR2 reads FYNNEI. The CDR3 is made up of 11 amino acids. V gave up 7 bases and J gave up 7 bases, with 11 bases separating them. The CDR3: CASIIQREQYF. The DNA of the CDR3 is TGTGCCAGCATTATTCAGAGGGAGCAGTACTTC.

This chain uses TRBV18 with TRBJ1-1, with TRBD1 as a possible D gene (6 bases). Trimming stripped 2 bases from V and 0 bases from J, with 10 bases between. Germline CDR1 and CDR2: KGHSH and LQKENI. The CDR3 is 15 amino acids. The CDR3 loop is CASSPSRGMNTEAFF. The CDR3 DNA reads TGTGCCAGCTCACCAAGCAGGGGTATGAACACTGAAGCTTTCTTT.

The V and J genes are TRBV11-2 and TRBJ2-6; the D gene is possibly TRBD2 (5 bases). The V gene lost 5 bases and the J gene lost 0 bases, with 14 bases spanning the gap. The CDR3 contains 17 residues. Germline CDR1 reads SGHAT; CDR2 reads FQNNGV. The CDR3 nucleotides are TGTGCCAGCAGCCCCGTGCCGGGAAACTCTGGGGCCAACGTCCTGACTTTC. It encodes CASSPVPGNSGANVLTF.